This T cell receptor (beta chain) derives from a study of cytomegalovirus exposure and HLA in healthy donors. Study-wide findings and caveats: Previously analyzed data showed that most TCR beta V segments were productive at a frequency of about 87% or about 30%. Sequencing had likely introduced a cluster of highly shared sequence variants as an artifact. Excluded were some V segments that proved indistinguishable, including TRBV6-2 and TRBV6-3.

About this clone: Its cognate antigen is unknown.

PCR primers comprised 60 Vbeta and 13 Jbeta primers. Clones were sequenced by immunoSEQ multiplex PCR, and TCRdb holds only the in-frame ones, with some missing. This sample has some 140,000 clones, with nearly 80% found just once. This CDR3 region has 15 residues. V lost 5 bases, J lost 3 bases, and 16 bases lay in between. Germline CDR1 and CDR2: MNHNY and SVGAGI (reference sequence). The chain combines TRBV6-6 with TRBJ1-1, with D tentatively TRBD1 (6 bases). This clonotype was obtained from a man aged 30 to 45 in good health and CMV-seropositive. The sequenced material came from PBMCs. Here the CDR3 DNA reads TGTGCCAGCAGTCCACTCAGGGGAGGGGACACTGAAGCTTTCTTT. Translation: CASSPLRGGDTEAFF.